This T cell receptor beta chain was identified in a study of T cells in Graves' hyperthyroidism and ophthalmopathy. Whole-study context: Before any treatment, at initial diagnosis, peripheral blood was collected.

The source material, RNA transcripts, was used to amplify TCR beta CDR3 regions. TCR CDR3 underwent first-round RT-PCR with the HTBI primer set. MiXCR, applied by TCRdb to the multiplex PCR reads, yields one record per CDR3 protein. The repertoire includes under 400,000 distinct CDR3 sequences, around 23% of them detected once, and 50% sits in the top ten. V dropped 9 bases and J dropped 1 base, with 9 bases sitting between them. The germline gives CDR1 ENHRY, CDR2 SYGVKD. The CDR3 totals 13 residues. At least ten counts were recorded for this clonotype. The sample consisted of blood. The rearrangement uses TRBV10-3 and TRBJ2-2; perhaps TRBD2 as D (6 bases). The clonotype was recovered from a woman in her 50s with Graves' hyperthyroidism. CDR3 region: CAMGLENTGELFF. CDR3 in DNA: TGTGCCATGGGACTGGAGAACACCGGGGAGCTGTTTTTT.